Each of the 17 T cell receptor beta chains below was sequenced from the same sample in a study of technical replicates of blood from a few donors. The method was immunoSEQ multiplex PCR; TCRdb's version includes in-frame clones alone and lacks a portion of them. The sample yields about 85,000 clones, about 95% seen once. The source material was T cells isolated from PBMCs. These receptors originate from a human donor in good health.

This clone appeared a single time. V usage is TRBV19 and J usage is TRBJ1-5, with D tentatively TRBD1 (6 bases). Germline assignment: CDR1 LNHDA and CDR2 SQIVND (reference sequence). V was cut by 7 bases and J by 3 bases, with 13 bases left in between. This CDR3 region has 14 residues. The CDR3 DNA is TGTGCCAGTAAGATGGGGACAAACAATCAGCCCCAGCATTTT. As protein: CASKMGTNNQPQHF.

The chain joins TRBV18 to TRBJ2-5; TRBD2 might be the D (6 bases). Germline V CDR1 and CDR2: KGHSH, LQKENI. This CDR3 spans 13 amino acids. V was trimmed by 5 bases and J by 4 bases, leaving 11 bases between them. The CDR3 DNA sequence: TGTGCCAGCTCAGAAGCTAGCGTAGAGACCCAGTACTTC. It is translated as CASSEASVETQYF. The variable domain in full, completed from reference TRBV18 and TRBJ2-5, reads NAGVMQNPRHLVRRRGQEARLRCSPMKGHSHVYWYRQLPEEGLKFMVYLQKENIIDESGMPKERFSAEFPKEGPSILRIQQVVRGDSAAYFCASSEASVETQYFGPGTRLLVL.

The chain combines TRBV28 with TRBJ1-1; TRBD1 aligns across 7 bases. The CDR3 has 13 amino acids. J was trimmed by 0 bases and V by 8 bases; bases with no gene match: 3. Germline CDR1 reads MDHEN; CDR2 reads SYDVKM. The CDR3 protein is CASPDRMNTEAFF. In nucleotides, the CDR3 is TGTGCCAGCCCGGACAGGATGAACACTGAAGCTTTCTTT.

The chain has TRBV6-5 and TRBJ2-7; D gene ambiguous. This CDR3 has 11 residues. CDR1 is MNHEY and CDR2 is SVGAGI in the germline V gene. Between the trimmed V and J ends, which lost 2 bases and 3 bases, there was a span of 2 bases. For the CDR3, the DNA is TGTGCCAGCAGTTACCGCTACGAGCAGTACTTC. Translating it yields CASSYRYEQYF.

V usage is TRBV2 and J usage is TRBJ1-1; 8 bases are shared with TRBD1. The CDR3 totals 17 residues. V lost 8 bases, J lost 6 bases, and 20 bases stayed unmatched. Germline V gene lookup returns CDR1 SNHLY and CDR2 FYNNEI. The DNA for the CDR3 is TGTGCCAGCGGACAGGATAGCACCAGGGGGCGAGTCTCTGAAGCTTTCTTT. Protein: CASGQDSTRGRVSEAFF.

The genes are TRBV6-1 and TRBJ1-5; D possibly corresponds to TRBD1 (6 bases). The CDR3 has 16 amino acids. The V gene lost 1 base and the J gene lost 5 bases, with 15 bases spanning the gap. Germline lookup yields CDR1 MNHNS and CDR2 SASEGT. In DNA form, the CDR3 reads TGTGCCAGCAGTGAAGGGACAGCCCAAGGGTATCAGCCCCAGCATTTT. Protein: CASSEGTAQGYQPQHF.

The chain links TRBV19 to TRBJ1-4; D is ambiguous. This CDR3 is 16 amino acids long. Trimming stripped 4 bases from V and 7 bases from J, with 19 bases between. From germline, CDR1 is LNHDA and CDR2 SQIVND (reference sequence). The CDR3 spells CASSTLDAFPGEKLFF. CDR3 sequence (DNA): TGTGCCAGTAGTACCCTAGACGCTTTTCCGGGTGAAAAACTGTTTTTT.

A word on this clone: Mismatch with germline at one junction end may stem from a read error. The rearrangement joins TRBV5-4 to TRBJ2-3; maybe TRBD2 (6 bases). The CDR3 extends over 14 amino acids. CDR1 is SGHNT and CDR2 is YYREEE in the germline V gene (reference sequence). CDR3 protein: CASSPEGGTDTQYF. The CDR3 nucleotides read TGTGCCAGCAGCCCGGAGGGAGGCACGGATACGCAGTATTTT.

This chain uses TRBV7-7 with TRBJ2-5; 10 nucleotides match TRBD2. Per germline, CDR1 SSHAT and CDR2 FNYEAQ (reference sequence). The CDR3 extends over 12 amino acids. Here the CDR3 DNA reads TGTGCTAGCCCTAGCGGGGGAGAGACCCAGTACTTC. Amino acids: CASPSGGETQYF.

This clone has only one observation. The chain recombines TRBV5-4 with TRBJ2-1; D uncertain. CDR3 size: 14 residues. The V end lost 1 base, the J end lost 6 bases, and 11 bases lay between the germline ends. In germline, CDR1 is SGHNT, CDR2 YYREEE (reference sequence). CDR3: CASSLMVAPNEQFF. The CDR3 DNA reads TGTGCCAGCAGCTTGATGGTAGCCCCCAATGAGCAGTTCTTC.

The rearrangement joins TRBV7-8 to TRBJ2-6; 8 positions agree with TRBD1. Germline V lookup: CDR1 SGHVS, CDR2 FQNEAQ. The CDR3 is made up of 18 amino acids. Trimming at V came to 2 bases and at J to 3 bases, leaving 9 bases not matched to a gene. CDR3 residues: CASSLLGQATIGANVLTF. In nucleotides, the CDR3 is TGTGCCAGCAGCTTACTGGGACAGGCGACCATTGGGGCCAACGTCCTGACTTTC.

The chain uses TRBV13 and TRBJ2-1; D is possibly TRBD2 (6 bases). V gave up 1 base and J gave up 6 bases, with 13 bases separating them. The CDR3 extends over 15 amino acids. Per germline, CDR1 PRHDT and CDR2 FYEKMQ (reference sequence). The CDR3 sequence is CASSLVSGNPNEQFF. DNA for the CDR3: TGTGCCAGCAGCTTAGTTAGCGGCAACCCCAATGAGCAGTTCTTC.

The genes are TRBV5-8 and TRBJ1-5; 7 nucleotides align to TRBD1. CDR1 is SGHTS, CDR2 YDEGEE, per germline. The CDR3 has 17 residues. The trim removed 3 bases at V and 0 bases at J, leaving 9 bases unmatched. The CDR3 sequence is CASSSRDRKHSNQPQHF. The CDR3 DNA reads TGTGCCAGCAGCTCCCGGGACAGAAAACATAGCAATCAGCCCCAGCATTTT.

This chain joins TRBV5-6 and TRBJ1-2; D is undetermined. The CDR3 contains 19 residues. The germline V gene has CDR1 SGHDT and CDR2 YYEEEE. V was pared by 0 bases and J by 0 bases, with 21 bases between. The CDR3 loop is CASSLATAFRPASNYGYTF. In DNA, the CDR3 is TGTGCCAGCAGCTTGGCCACCGCGTTCAGGCCCGCCTCTAACTATGGCTACACCTTC.

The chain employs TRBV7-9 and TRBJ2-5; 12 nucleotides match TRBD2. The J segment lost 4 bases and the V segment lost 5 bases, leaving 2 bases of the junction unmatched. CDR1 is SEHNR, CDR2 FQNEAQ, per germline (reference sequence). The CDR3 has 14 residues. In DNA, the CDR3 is TGTGCCAGCAGCAGGGGACTAGCGGGAGAGACCCAGTACTTC. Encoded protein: CASSRGLAGETQYF.

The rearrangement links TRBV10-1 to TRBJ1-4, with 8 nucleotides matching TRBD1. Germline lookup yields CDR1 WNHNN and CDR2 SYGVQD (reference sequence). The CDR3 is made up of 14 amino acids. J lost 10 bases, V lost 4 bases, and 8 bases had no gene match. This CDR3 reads CASSGTGSLGKLFF. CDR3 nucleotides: TGCGCCAGCAGTGGGACAGGGTCCTTGGGAAAACTGTTTTTT.

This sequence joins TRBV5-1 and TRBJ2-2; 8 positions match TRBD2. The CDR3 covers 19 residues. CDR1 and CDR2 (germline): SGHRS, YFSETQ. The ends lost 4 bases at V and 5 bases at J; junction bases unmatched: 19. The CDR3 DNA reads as TGCGCCAGCAGCCCCATATTAGTCACCGGGAGGGCCGGGACCGGGGAGCTGTTTTTT. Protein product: CASSPILVTGRAGTGELFF.